Below are 14 T cell receptor beta chains sequenced from a single sample in a study of CD8+CD57+ T cells in acquired aplastic anemia. The use of genomic DNA as template underpinned the TCR beta VDJ and CDR3 profiling. From the reads, TCRdb called clonotypes with MiXCR, one entry per CDR3 protein. The sample lists 150,000 to 200,000 distinct CDR3 sequences, about 64% seen once, with around 42% in the top ten. The material sequenced was sorted CD4+, CD8+, or CD8+CD57+ T cells (not recorded which) from PBMCs. The source is a human donor with severe aplastic anemia or a healthy control (not recorded which).

The genes are TRBV5-6 and TRBJ1-2, with D possibly matching TRBD1 (5 bases). Germline V gene sequence: CDR1 SGHDT, CDR2 YYEEEE. Trimming left V 3 bases short and J 6 bases short, with 12 bases between. The CDR3 totals 13 residues. Here the CDR3 DNA reads TGTGCCAGCAGCTGGAGGGGCGCGGATGGCTACACCTTC. It yields the protein CASSWRGADGYTF.

As concerns this clonotype: Being one base from a much bigger clone, this may be a read error. V usage is TRBV7-3 and J usage is TRBJ2-3, with D unclear. The CDR3 is 12 amino acids. Germline values: CDR1 SGHTA, CDR2 FQGTGA. CDR3 sequence (DNA): TGTGCCAGCAGCTTAGGCCAAGATACGCGGTATTTT. It specifies CASSLGQDTRYF. The full variable domain, with the rest looked up from reference TRBV7-3 and TRBJ2-3, is GAGVSQTPSNKVTEKGKYVELRCDPISGHTALYWYRQSLGQGPEFLIYFQGTGAADDSGLPNDRFFAVRPEGSVSTLKIQRTERGDSAVYLCASSLGQDTRYFGPGTRLTVL.

Worth noting for this clonotype: This is likely a read error, given that the CDR3 carries no conserved phenylalanine or tryptophan at its end. The J gene is TRBJ1-2, the V gene TRBV15; D is unresolved. V gave up 0 bases and J gave up 5 bases, with 10 bases separating them. The germline V gene encodes CDR1 LNHNV and CDR2 YYDKDF (reference sequence). The CDR3 loop spans 14 amino acids. The CDR3 reads CATSRDPGPYGYTL. As DNA, the CDR3 is TGTGCCACCAGCAGAGATCCCGGACCATATGGCTACACCCTC.

The chain links TRBV9 to TRBJ2-2, with D possibly TRBD1 on 6 matching bases. V dropped 4 bases and J dropped 5 bases, with 9 bases sitting between them. Germline CDR1 is SGDLS and CDR2 is YYNGEE. CDR3 length equals 13 residues. The CDR3 nucleotides read TGTGCCAGCAGCCCCAGGGGTACCGGGGAGCTGTTTTTT. Protein product: CASSPRGTGELFF.

The chain has TRBV24-1 and TRBJ2-5, with D possibly being TRBD1 or TRBD2 (5 bases each). The CDR3 runs to 14 residues. Germline-derived CDR1 and CDR2 are KGHDR and SFDVKD. V dropped 2 bases and J dropped 9 bases, with 15 bases sitting between them. CDR3 coding DNA: TGTGCCACCAGTGATTCCCGAGGGGTCGGGGCCCAGTACTTC. Translation: CATSDSRGVGAQYF.

This clonotype was counted a single time. The chain links TRBV19 to TRBJ2-5; D is possibly TRBD1 (5 bases). Trimming cost V 8 bases and J 4 bases, with 14 bases left between them. Germline-derived CDR1 and CDR2 are LNHDA and SQIVND (reference sequence). The CDR3 totals 13 residues. The DNA of the CDR3 is TGTGCCAGTGGTAGGGGATCTTCAGAGACCCAGTACTTC. Its protein is CASGRGSSETQYF.

The rearrangement links TRBV7-6 to TRBJ2-7; D is possibly TRBD2 (6 bases). The V and J ends lost 5 bases and 4 bases respectively, with 18 bases between them. CDR1 SGHVS and CDR2 FNYEAQ come from the germline V gene. This CDR3 has 15 residues. Here the CDR3 reads CASSPTSGSVYEQYF. For the CDR3, the DNA is TGTGCCAGCAGCCCAACGTCCGGGAGTGTGTACGAGCAGTACTTC. The complete variable domain, with remaining parts taken from reference TRBV7-6 and TRBJ2-7, reads GAGVSQSPRYKVTKRGQDVALRCDPISGHVSLYWYRQALGQGPEFLTYFNYEAQQDKSGLPNDRFSAERPEGSISTLTIQRTEQRDSAMYRCASSPTSGSVYEQYFGPGTRLTVT.

The chain carries TRBV25-1 and TRBJ2-1; D unclear. V dropped 6 bases and J dropped 2 bases, with 8 bases sitting between them. This CDR3 spans 13 amino acids. Germline V gene sequence: CDR1 MGHDK, CDR2 SYGVNS. Written as DNA, the CDR3 is TGTGCCAGCAGCAGAATCCCCTACAATGAGCAGTTCTTC. Protein: CASSRIPYNEQFF.

The gene calls are TRBV20-1 and TRBJ1-1; D is ambiguous. V was cut by 5 bases and J by 11 bases, with 15 bases left in between. This CDR3 comprises 11 residues. Germline values: CDR1 DFQATT, CDR2 SNEGSKA (reference sequence). The CDR3 reads CSAYTPRVAFF. Written as DNA, the CDR3 is TGCAGTGCTTATACTCCCAGAGTGGCTTTCTTT.

This chain links TRBV28 with TRBJ2-7; D is possibly TRBD1 (5 bases). Trimming left V 4 bases short and J 2 bases short, with 9 bases between. Germline CDR1 is MDHEN and CDR2 is SYDVKM. This CDR3 comprises 13 residues. CDR3 amino acids: CASSWSGPYEQYF. CDR3 sequence (DNA): TGTGCCAGCAGTTGGTCAGGGCCCTACGAGCAGTACTTC.

The CDR3 coding sequence is TGTGCCACCAGCAGAGATCAGGGACAGGGGGCAATCAATGAGCAGTTCTTC. It codes for CATSRDQGQGAINEQFF. The chain joins TRBV15 to TRBJ2-1; 12 bases fit TRBD1. V lost 0 bases and J lost 6; bases outside the gene matches: 6. The CDR3 has 17 amino acids. Germline V gene sequence: CDR1 LNHNV, CDR2 YYDKDF (reference sequence).

The V call is TRBV19, the J call TRBJ1-2, with a weak D call TRBD1 (5 bases). Per the germline V gene, CDR1 is LNHDA and CDR2 is SQIVND (reference sequence). V gave up 7 bases and J gave up 4 bases, with 16 bases separating them. The CDR3 loop spans 14 amino acids. In DNA form, the CDR3 reads TGTGCCAGTACCCTATATCCTAGGGGCTATGGCTACACCTTC. Protein: CASTLYPRGYGYTF.

Remarks on this clonotype: The final CDR3 position lacks the conserved phenylalanine or tryptophan, pointing to a likely read error. This sequence joins TRBV20-1 and TRBJ2-5, with 8 positions matching TRBD2. Germline V gene data show CDR1 as DFQATT and CDR2 as SNEGSKA (reference sequence). This CDR3 is 18 amino acids long. Unmatched junction bases numbered 23, after V lost 6 bases and J lost 5 bases. In nucleotides, the CDR3 is TGCAGTGCCGCGGGACTAGATGGGCCGGGGGCGCCGGGGGAGACCCAGTACGTC. Translation gives CSAAGLDGPGAPGETQYV.

This clonotype was seen only once. Sequence at one end of the junction differs from germline and may be a read error. This chain links TRBV10-3 with TRBJ1-6, with D perhaps matching TRBD1 (6 bases). The germline V gene encodes CDR1 ENHRY and CDR2 SYGVKD. CDR3 length: 14 residues. CDR3 in amino acids: CASSYSQGNSPLHF. The CDR3 nucleotides read TGTGCCAGCAGTTACAGCCAGGGGAATTCACCCCTCCACTTT.